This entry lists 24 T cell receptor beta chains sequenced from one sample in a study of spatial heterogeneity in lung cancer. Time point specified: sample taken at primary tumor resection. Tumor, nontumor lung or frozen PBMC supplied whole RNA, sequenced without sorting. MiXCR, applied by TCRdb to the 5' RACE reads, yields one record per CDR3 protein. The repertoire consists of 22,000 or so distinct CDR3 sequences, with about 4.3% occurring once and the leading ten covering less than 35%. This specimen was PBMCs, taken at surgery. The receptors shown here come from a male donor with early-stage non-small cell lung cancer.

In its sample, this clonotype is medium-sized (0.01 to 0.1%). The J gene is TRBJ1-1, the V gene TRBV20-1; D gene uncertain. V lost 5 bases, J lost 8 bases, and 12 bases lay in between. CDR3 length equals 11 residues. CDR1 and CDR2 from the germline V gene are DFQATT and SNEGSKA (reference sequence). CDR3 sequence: CSAAGRYEAFF. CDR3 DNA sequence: TGCAGTGCTGCGGGCCGTTACGAAGCTTTCTTT.

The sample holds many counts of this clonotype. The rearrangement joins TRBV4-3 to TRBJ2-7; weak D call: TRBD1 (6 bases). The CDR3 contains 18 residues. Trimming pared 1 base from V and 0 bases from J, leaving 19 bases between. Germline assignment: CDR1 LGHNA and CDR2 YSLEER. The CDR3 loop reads CASSQGLSRQVTSYEQYF. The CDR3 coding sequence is TGCGCCAGCAGCCAAGGTCTGAGTAGACAGGTCACCTCCTACGAGCAGTACTTC.

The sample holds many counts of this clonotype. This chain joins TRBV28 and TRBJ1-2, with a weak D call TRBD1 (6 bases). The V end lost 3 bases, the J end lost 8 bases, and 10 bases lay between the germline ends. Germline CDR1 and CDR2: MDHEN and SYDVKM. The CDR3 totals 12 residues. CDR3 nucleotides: TGTGCCAGCAGTTTGCACCAGGGGGGCTACACCTTC. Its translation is CASSLHQGGYTF.

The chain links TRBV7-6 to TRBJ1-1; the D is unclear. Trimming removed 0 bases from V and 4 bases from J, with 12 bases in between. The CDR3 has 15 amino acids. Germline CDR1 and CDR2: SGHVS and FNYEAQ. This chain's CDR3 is CASSLANAPGTEAFF. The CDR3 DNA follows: TGTGCCAGCAGCTTAGCGAACGCCCCGGGCACTGAAGCTTTCTTT.

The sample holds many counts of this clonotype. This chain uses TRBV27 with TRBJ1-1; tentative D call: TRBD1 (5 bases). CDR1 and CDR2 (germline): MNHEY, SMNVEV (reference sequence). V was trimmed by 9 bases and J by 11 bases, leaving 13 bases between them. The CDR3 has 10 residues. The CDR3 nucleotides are TGTGCCAGTAGGGGAGAGTACGCTTTCTTT. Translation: CASRGEYAFF.

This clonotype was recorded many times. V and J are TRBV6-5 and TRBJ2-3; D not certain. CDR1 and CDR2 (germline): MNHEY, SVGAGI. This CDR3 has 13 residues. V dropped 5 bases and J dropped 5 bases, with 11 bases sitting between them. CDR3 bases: TGTGCCAGCAGTCCCAACCGGGTAGATACGCAGTATTTT. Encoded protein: CASSPNRVDTQYF.

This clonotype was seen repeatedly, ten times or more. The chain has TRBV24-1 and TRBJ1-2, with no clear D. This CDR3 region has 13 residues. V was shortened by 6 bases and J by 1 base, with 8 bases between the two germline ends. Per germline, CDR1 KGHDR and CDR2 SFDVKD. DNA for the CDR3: TGTGCCACCAGTCGGAATAATAACTATGGCTACACCTTC. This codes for CATSRNNNYGYTF.

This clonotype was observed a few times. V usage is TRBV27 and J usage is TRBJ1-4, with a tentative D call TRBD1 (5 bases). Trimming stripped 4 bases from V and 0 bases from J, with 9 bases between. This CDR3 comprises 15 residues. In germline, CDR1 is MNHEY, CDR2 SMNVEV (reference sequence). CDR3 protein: CASSSLGATNEKLFF. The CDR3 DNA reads TGTGCCAGCAGTTCGTTGGGGGCAACTAATGAAAAACTGTTTTTT.

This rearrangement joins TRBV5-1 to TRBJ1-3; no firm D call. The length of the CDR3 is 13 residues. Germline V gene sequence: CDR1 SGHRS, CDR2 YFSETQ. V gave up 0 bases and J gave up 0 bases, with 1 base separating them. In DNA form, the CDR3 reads TGCGCCAGCAGCTTGGTCTCTGGAAACACCATATATTTT. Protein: CASSLVSGNTIYF.

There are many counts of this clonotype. The chain's CDR3 is CASSGASSGANVLTF. The CDR3 nucleotides read TGTGCCAGCAGCGGGGCTTCCTCTGGGGCCAACGTCCTGACTTTC. V and J are TRBV12-3 or TRBV12-4 and TRBJ2-6; possibly TRBD1 or TRBD2 for D (5 bases each). Trimming stripped 6 bases from V and 0 bases from J, with 9 bases between. The CDR3 is 15 residues long.

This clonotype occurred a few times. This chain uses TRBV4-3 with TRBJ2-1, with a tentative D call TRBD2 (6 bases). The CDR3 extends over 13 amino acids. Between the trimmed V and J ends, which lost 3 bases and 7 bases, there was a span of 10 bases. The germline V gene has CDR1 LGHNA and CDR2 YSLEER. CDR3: CASSQGSGNEQFF. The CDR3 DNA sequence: TGCGCCAGCAGCCAGGGAAGCGGGAATGAGCAGTTCTTC.

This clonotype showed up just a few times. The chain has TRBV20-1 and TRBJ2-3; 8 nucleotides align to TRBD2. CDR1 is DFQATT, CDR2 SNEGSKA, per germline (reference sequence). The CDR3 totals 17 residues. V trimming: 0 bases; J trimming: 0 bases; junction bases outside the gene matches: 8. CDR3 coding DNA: TGCAGTGCTAGAGAAGAACGCGGGGGGCCAAGCACAGATACGCAGTATTTT. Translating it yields CSAREERGGPSTDTQYF.

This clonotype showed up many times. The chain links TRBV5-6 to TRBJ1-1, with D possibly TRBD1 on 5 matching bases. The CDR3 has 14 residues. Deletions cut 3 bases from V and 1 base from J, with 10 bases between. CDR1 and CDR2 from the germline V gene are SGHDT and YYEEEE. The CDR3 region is CASSSGLRNTEAFF. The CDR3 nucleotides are TGTGCCAGCAGCTCGGGACTCAGGAACACTGAAGCTTTCTTT.

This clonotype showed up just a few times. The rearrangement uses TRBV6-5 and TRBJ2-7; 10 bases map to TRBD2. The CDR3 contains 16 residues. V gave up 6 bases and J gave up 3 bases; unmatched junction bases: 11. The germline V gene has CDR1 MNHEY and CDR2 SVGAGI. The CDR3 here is CASRSAHSGGYYEQYF. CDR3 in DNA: TGTGCCAGCAGATCGGCCCATAGCGGGGGGTACTACGAGCAGTACTTC.

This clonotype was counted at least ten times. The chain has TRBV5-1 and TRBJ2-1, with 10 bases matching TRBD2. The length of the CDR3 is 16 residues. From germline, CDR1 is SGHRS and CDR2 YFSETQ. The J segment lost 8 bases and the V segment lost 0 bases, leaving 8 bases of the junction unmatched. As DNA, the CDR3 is TGCGCCAGCAGCTTGGAGGTAGCGGGGGGTTTTGATGAGCAGTTCTTC. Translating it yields CASSLEVAGGFDEQFF.

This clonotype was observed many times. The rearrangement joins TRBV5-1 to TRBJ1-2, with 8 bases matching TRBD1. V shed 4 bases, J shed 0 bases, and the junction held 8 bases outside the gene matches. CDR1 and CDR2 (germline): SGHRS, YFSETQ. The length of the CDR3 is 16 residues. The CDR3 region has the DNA TGCGCCAGCAGCCACCCAGGGACAGGCCCTAACTATGGCTACACCTTC. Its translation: CASSHPGTGPNYGYTF.

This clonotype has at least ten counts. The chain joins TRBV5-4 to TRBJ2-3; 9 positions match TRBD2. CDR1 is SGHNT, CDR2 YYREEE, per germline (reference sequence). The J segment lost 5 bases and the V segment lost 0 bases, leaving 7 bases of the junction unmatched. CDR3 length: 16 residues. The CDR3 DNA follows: TGTGCCAGCAGCTTGGAGGAGCGGGGGGTGGGAGATACGCAGTATTTT. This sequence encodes CASSLEERGVGDTQYF.

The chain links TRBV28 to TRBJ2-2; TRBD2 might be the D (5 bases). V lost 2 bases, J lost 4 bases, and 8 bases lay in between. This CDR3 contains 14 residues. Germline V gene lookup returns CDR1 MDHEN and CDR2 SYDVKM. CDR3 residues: CASSLGGSTGELFF. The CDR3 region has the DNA TGTGCCAGCAGTTTAGGTGGGAGCACCGGGGAGCTGTTTTTT.

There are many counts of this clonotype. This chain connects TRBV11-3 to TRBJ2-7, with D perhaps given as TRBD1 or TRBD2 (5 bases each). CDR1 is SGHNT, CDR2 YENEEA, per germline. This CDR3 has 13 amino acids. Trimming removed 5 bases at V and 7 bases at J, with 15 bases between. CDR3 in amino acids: CASSKGEGREQYF. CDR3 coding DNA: TGTGCCAGCAGCAAAGGAGAGGGGCGAGAGCAGTACTTC.

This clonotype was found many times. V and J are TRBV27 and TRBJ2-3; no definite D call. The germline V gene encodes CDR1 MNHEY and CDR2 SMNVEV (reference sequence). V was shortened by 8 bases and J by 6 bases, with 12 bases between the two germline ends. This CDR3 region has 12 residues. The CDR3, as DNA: TGTGCCAGCGCCCTGGGCCAGGATACGCAGTATTTT. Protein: CASALGQDTQYF.

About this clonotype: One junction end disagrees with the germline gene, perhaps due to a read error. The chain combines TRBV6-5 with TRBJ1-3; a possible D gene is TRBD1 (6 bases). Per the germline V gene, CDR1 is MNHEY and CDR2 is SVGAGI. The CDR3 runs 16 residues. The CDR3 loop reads CPSSSRGQASGNTIYF. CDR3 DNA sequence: TGTCCCAGCAGTTCCCGGGGACAAGCCTCTGGAAACACCATATATTTT.

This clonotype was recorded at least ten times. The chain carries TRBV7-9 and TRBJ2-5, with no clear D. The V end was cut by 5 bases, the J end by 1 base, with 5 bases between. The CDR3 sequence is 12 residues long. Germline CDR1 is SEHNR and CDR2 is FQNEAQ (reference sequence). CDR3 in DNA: TGTGCCAGCAGCACAACCCAAGAGACCCAGTACTTC. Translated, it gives CASSTTQETQYF.

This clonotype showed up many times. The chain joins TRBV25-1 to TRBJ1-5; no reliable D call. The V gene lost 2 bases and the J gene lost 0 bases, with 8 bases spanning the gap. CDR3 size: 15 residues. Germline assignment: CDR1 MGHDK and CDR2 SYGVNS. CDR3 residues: CASSELGTSNQPQHF. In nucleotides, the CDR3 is TGTGCCAGCAGTGAACTAGGTACTAGCAATCAGCCCCAGCATTTT. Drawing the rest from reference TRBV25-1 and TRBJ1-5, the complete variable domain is EADIYQTPRYLVIGTGKKITLECSQTMGHDKMYWYQQDPGMELHLIHYSYGVNSTEKGDLSSESTVSRIRTEHFPLTLESARPSHTSQYLCASSELGTSNQPQHFGDGTRLSIL.

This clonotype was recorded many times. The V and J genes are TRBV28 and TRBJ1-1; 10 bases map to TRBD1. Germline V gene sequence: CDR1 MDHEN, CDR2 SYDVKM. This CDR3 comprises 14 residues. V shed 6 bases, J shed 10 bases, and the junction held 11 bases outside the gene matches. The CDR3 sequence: CASSPGTGDLRAFF. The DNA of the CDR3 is TGTGCCAGCAGCCCCGGGACAGGGGACCTGAGAGCTTTCTTT.